What follows are 28 T cell receptor beta chains derived from one specimen sequenced in a study of cytomegalovirus exposure and HLA in healthy donors. The PCR ran on 60 Vbeta and 13 Jbeta primers. Method: immunoSEQ multiplex PCR; TCRdb's copy keeps in-frame clones and lacks some. The sample records over 100,000 clones, 70% to 80% being singletons. The sequenced sample consisted of PBMCs. The receptors shown here come from a female donor in good health and CMV-seronegative.

The CDR3 bases are TGTGCCAGCAGCCATTTAATAGCGGGAGGGATCCACGAGCAGTACTTC. Translation: CASSHLIAGGIHEQYF. The rearrangement uses TRBV4-2 and TRBJ2-7; 11 bases are a match to TRBD2. V lost 3 bases to trimming and J lost 5 bases; unmatched junction nucleotides: 9. CDR3 length: 16 amino acids. Germline lookup yields CDR1 LGHNA and CDR2 YNFKEQ.

The rearrangement joins TRBV29-1 to TRBJ2-3; D is unresolved. The CDR3 is made up of 11 amino acids. Germline V gene lookup returns CDR1 SQVTM and CDR2 ANQGSEA. V lost 2 bases to trimming and J lost 5 bases, with 5 bases between them. The chain's CDR3 is CSVEILDTQYF. The CDR3, as DNA: TGCAGCGTTGAAATACTAGATACGCAGTATTTT.

This clone was counted once. The gene calls are TRBV4-1 and TRBJ2-2; possibly TRBD2 for D (5 bases). CDR3 length: 15 residues. Germline CDR1 and CDR2: MGHRA and YSYEKL. V lost 7 bases, J lost 0 bases, and 12 bases lay in between. Here the CDR3 reads CASTPERTNTGELFF. In DNA, the CDR3 is TGCGCCAGCACCCCAGAGCGGACGAACACCGGGGAGCTGTTTTTT.

The chain combines TRBV2 with TRBJ2-7, with 9 bases that match TRBD1. Germline V lookup: CDR1 SNHLY, CDR2 FYNNEI. The J segment lost 0 bases and the V segment lost 6 bases, leaving 3 bases of the junction unmatched. The CDR3 is made up of 14 amino acids. The CDR3 loop reads CASRDRGGSYEQYF. CDR3 DNA: TGTGCCAGCAGAGACAGGGGGGGCTCCTACGAGCAGTACTTC.

The rearrangement joins TRBV25-1 to TRBJ1-2, with TRBD1 matching 10 bases. Germline CDR1 reads MGHDK; CDR2 reads SYGVNS. This CDR3 has 14 amino acids. V shed 5 bases and J 8 bases; nucleotides not matched to a gene: 8. This CDR3 reads CASSSRQGAAGYTF. The CDR3 nucleotides are TGTGCCAGCAGTTCCCGACAGGGGGCCGCCGGCTACACCTTC.

The gene calls are TRBV11-2 and TRBJ1-4; TRBD1 is a possible D gene (5 bases). Germline-derived CDR1 and CDR2 are SGHAT and FQNNGV. V lost 3 bases, J lost 1 base, and 9 bases lay in between. This CDR3 is 15 amino acids long. The CDR3 nucleotides are TGTGCCAGCAGCTTGTCGGGGGGAACTAATGAAAAACTGTTTTTT. Its translation is CASSLSGGTNEKLFF.

The gene calls are TRBV6-5 and TRBJ1-1, with a possible D match to TRBD1 (5 bases). V was cut by 7 bases and J by 6 bases, with 15 bases left in between. Germline CDR1 MNHEY, CDR2 SVGAGI. The CDR3 has 13 amino acids. In nucleotides, the CDR3 is TGTGCCAGCATTCCGGACATTTGGGCTGAAGCTTTCTTT. It specifies CASIPDIWAEAFF.

Only a few counts were recorded for this clone. The rearrangement uses TRBV4-3 and TRBJ1-2, with a tentative D call TRBD1 (6 bases). With 0 bases removed from V and 2 bases from J, the gap between germline ends came to 7 bases. The CDR3 loop spans 14 amino acids. Germline V CDR1 and CDR2: LGHNA, YSLEER. CDR3 in amino acids: CASSQDQGNYGYTF. The CDR3 DNA sequence: TGCGCCAGCAGCCAAGACCAGGGGAACTATGGCTACACCTTC.

The rearrangement joins TRBV9 to TRBJ2-5; 11 bases agree with TRBD1. CDR1 and CDR2 (germline): SGDLS, YYNGEE. The CDR3 loop spans 13 amino acids. V dropped 4 bases and J dropped 11; count of bases not matched to a gene: 7. This chain's CDR3 is CASSLRDRGKQYF. DNA for the CDR3: TGTGCCAGCAGCCTTCGGGACAGGGGGAAGCAGTACTTC.

This chain uses TRBV6-1 with TRBJ2-2; 9 bases fit TRBD1. The CDR3 covers 14 residues. The germline gives CDR1 MNHNS, CDR2 SASEGT. After removal of 8 bases from V and 4 bases from J, the junction contained 5 bases not matched to a gene. The CDR3 loop is CASRGQGSTGELFF. Here the CDR3 DNA reads TGTGCCAGCCGGGGACAGGGAAGCACCGGGGAGCTGTTTTTT.

The chain carries TRBV27 and TRBJ2-7; TRBD1 matches at 7 bases. The CDR3 sequence is 13 residues long. With V trimmed by 5 bases and J by 9 bases, 10 bases remained unmatched. Per germline, CDR1 MNHEY and CDR2 SMNVEV (reference sequence). The CDR3 here is CASSGSTGNGQYF. The CDR3 DNA sequence: TGTGCCAGCAGTGGCTCGACAGGGAATGGGCAGTACTTC.

This clone was recorded once. The V and J genes are TRBV19 and TRBJ2-1; TRBD2 matches 9 bases. CDR1 and CDR2 from the germline V gene are LNHDA and SQIVND (reference sequence). CDR3 length: 18 amino acids. V trimming: 3 bases; J trimming: 0 bases; junction bases outside the gene matches: 9. The chain's CDR3 is CASSITLAGEFSYNEQFF. DNA for the CDR3: TGTGCCAGTAGTATTACTTTAGCGGGAGAATTCTCCTACAATGAGCAGTTCTTC.

The chain has TRBV4-2 and TRBJ1-5, with 9 nucleotides matching TRBD1. Germline V gene data show CDR1 as LGHNA and CDR2 as YNFKEQ. Trimming cost V 0 bases and J 4 bases; bases outside gene matches: 7. CDR3 size: 17 residues. CDR3 loop: CASSQDRGQGRNQPQHF. In DNA form, the CDR3 reads TGTGCCAGCAGCCAAGATAGGGGACAGGGAAGAAATCAGCCCCAGCATTTT.

This clone was counted only a few times. The J gene is TRBJ2-7, the V gene TRBV6-4; no reliable D call. V dropped 6 bases and J dropped 0 bases, with 9 bases sitting between them. Per germline, CDR1 MRHNA and CDR2 SNTAGT. The CDR3 loop spans 13 amino acids. The CDR3 nucleotides are TGTGCCAGCAGCCCTAGGAGCTCCTACGAGCAGTACTTC. Translating gives CASSPRSSYEQYF.

The rearrangement uses TRBV2 and TRBJ2-2; D gene uncertain. Trimming left V 7 bases short and J 3 bases short, with 3 bases between. The CDR3 is 11 residues long. Germline CDR1 is SNHLY and CDR2 is FYNNEI. CDR3 in amino acids: CASTYTGELFF. The DNA for the CDR3 is TGTGCCAGCACCTACACCGGGGAGCTGTTTTTT.

V usage is TRBV27 and J usage is TRBJ2-3; 7 positions match TRBD1. Germline lookup yields CDR1 MNHEY and CDR2 SMNVEV (reference sequence). V dropped 5 bases and J dropped 0; count of bases not matched to a gene: 5. The CDR3 length is 15 residues. As DNA, the CDR3 is TGTGCCAGCAGTCTGAGGGGGCCTAGCACAGATACGCAGTATTTT. Its translation: CASSLRGPSTDTQYF.

The CDR3 DNA reads TGTGCCAGCAGCGTAGGATTCAGCTCCTACGAGCAGTACTTC. It specifies CASSVGFSSYEQYF. J is TRBJ2-7 and V is TRBV9; D call uncertain. V lost 0 bases and J lost 0, with 7 bases in between. This CDR3 contains 14 residues. Per the germline V gene, CDR1 is SGDLS and CDR2 is YYNGEE.

The chain joins TRBV5-1 to TRBJ2-2; 9 bases fit TRBD1. The V segment lost 2 bases and the J segment 4 bases; nucleotides outside the gene matches: 3. The germline V gene has CDR1 SGHRS and CDR2 YFSETQ. The CDR3 extends over 15 amino acids. As DNA, the CDR3 is TGCGCCAGCAGCTTACAGGGGGCAGGCACCGGGGAGCTGTTTTTT. Amino acid sequence: CASSLQGAGTGELFF.

J is TRBJ1-5 and V is TRBV10-3; 10 bases agree with TRBD1. The germline V gene has CDR1 ENHRY and CDR2 SYGVKD. CDR3 length: 18 residues. V shed 3 bases and J 0 bases; nucleotides not matched to a gene: 8. This CDR3 is CAISEGTGEAYSNQPQHF. The CDR3 DNA is TGTGCCATCAGTGAAGGGACAGGGGAGGCCTATAGCAATCAGCCCCAGCATTTT.

The chain uses TRBV18 and TRBJ1-2; possibly TRBD1 for D (5 bases). The germline V gene has CDR1 KGHSH and CDR2 LQKENI. The CDR3 is 12 amino acids. V was clipped by 6 bases and J by 4 bases, with 9 bases between them. Here the CDR3 reads CASSDSSYGYTF. The CDR3, as DNA: TGTGCCAGCTCCGACAGCAGCTATGGCTACACCTTC.

The chain recombines TRBV4-2 with TRBJ2-1; 9 nucleotides line up with TRBD2. The CDR3 consists of 15 residues. The germline CDR1 and CDR2 sequences are LGHNA and YNFKEQ. With V trimmed by 6 bases and J by 2 bases, 5 bases remained unmatched. In DNA, the CDR3 is TGTGCCAGCAGGTGGCGGGAGGGCCCCTACAATGAGCAGTTCTTC. It translates to CASRWREGPYNEQFF.

The table lists this clone with a few counts. This chain connects TRBV5-1 to TRBJ1-5; the D gene is possibly TRBD1 (6 bases). The CDR3 has 16 amino acids. CDR1 is SGHRS and CDR2 is YFSETQ in the germline V gene. Trimming took 4 bases from V and 1 from J, leaving 15 bases between them. The CDR3 sequence is CASSPGVWKSNQPQHF. The CDR3 bases are TGCGCCAGCAGCCCAGGGGTGTGGAAAAGCAATCAGCCCCAGCATTTT.

The chain is built from TRBV28 and TRBJ2-7; D gene ambiguous. Germline V CDR1 and CDR2: MDHEN, SYDVKM. The CDR3 covers 14 residues. V lost 3 bases and J lost 2, with 11 bases in between. The CDR3 loop reads CASSFLGSTYEQYF. The CDR3 region has the DNA TGTGCCAGCAGTTTCCTGGGCAGTACCTACGAGCAGTACTTC.

The chain carries TRBV4-3 and TRBJ1-5, with TRBD1 as a possible D gene (5 bases). The CDR3 runs to 15 residues. The V and J ends lost 4 bases and 4 bases respectively, with 14 bases between them. The germline CDR1 and CDR2 sequences are LGHNA and YSLEER. The CDR3 loop reads CASSPGGRGNQPQHF. The CDR3, as DNA: TGCGCCAGCAGCCCGGGAGGGAGGGGAAATCAGCCCCAGCATTTT.

The CDR3 DNA reads as TGTGCCAGCAGACTAGACAGGTCTGACTATGGCTACACCTTC. Protein: CASRLDRSDYGYTF. The V and J genes are TRBV2 and TRBJ1-2; possibly TRBD1 for D (6 bases). Germline-derived CDR1 and CDR2 are SNHLY and FYNNEI. V dropped 6 bases and J dropped 3 bases, with 14 bases sitting between them. The CDR3 is 14 residues long.

The chain has TRBV7-2 and TRBJ2-2, with TRBD2 matching over 14 bases. V shed 1 base and J 6 bases; nucleotides not matched to a gene: 1. Germline loops: CDR1 SGHTA, CDR2 FQGNSA. The CDR3 has 16 amino acids. CDR3: CASSLGGLAGAGELFF. The CDR3 DNA is TGTGCCAGCAGCTTAGGGGGACTAGCGGGAGCCGGGGAGCTGTTTTTT. Full variable domain (rest looked up from reference TRBV7-2 and TRBJ2-2): GAGVSQSPSNKVTEKGKDVELRCDPISGHTALYWYRQSLGQGLEFLIYFQGNSAPDKSGLPSDRFSAERTGGSVSTLTIQRTQQEDSAVYLCASSLGGLAGAGELFFGEGSRLTVL.

The chain recombines TRBV9 with TRBJ2-7; no clear D gene. With 4 bases removed from V and 0 bases from J, the gap between germline ends came to 17 bases. The germline V gene encodes CDR1 SGDLS and CDR2 YYNGEE. CDR3 length: 16 residues. DNA for the CDR3: TGTGCCAGCAGCCCCTTGATGGCGCCTAGCTCCTACGAGCAGTACTTC. Translated: CASSPLMAPSSYEQYF.

The chain carries TRBV27 and TRBJ2-1, with TRBD2 as a possible D gene (5 bases). The V end lost 5 bases, the J end lost 1 base, and 15 bases lay between the germline ends. Germline V gene lookup returns CDR1 MNHEY and CDR2 SMNVEV (reference sequence). This CDR3 is built from 16 residues. Written as DNA, the CDR3 is TGTGCCAGCAGTCCCAAGGGAGAGTGGTCCTACAATGAGCAGTTCTTC. This gives the protein CASSPKGEWSYNEQFF.